Reported below is one T cell receptor (beta chain). The target of this receptor is not known. No much larger clonotype is one base removed from it; base qualities were not supplied. Library generation was performed with the immunoSEQ multiplex PCR assay. For the multiplex PCR, a mixture combining 60 forward primers for TCR Vbeta segments and 13 reverse primers for TCR Jbeta segments was used. A multiplex PCR assay on genomic DNA amplified the CDR3 region of rearranged TCR beta genes. On the Illumina HiSeq System, the amplified TCR beta libraries were sequenced as 87-base-pair reads. In the source study's methods: A later analysis counted tens of millions of unique TCR beta chains across the 666 repertoires, and around 9.9 million of these chains were shared by at least two donors. Raw reads were error-corrected and collapsed into unique sequences with a nearest-neighbor algorithm that merged closely related sequences to remove PCR and sequencing errors. V, D and J gene segments were assigned by aligning CDR3 sequences to IMGT reference sequences. For a sequence to be retained, at least a six-nucleotide match to both a V gene segment and a J gene segment was required. Rearrangements were called productive when the CDR3 lacked stop codons and stayed in frame with V and J; all others were non-productive. CDR3 was defined according to IMGT convention as the region running from the second conserved V-encoded cysteine to the conserved J-encoded phenylalanine. Sequences without an unambiguous match to a single V gene segment were excluded from the earlier analysis of a few hundred of the donors. In an earlier analysis of some 590 of the donors, V segments were called functional above 56.7% productive rearrangements and were called segregating when the between-donor standard deviation exceeded 5%. A statistical classification framework was built for diagnosing cytomegalovirus status from the catalog of TCR beta chain sequences. In a later analysis, V and J genes were assigned by comparing TCR nucleotide sequences against IMGT/GENE-DB human TR gene sequences. A later analysis assigned CDR3 sequences and most-parsimonious VDJ recombination scenarios with the TCRdist pipeline. A later analysis defined each TCR beta chain by its CDR3 amino acid sequence plus V-gene family, and excluded reads lacking a unique V-gene family. A later analysis removed several hundred highly shared, low-generation-probability nucleotide sequences to deal with suspected cross-contamination and a sequencing artifact. In a later analysis, a clonal expansion index was calculated for each public chain from normalized within-repertoire ranks of inferred template counts. A later analysis computed generation probabilities with a VDJ recombination model fitted to out-of-frame rearrangements, and checked the results against IGoR. Hypergeometric tests were used in a later analysis to score TCR-TCR, TCR-HLA and TCR-CMV co-occurrence, with a repertoire-size bias correction applied to the TCR pairs. A later analysis estimated false discovery rates by permuting HLA or CMV assignments 20 times. In a later analysis, co-occurring TCRs were grouped using DBSCAN, and TCRdist sequence similarity was added for clustering within HLA-allele-positive subsets. For co-occurrence clustering, repertoires with fewer than 30,000 or more than 120,000 public chains were excluded, along with four or five repertoires with anomalous nucleotide sharing. The table was pulled from immuneACCESS by TCRdb, which kept in-frame rearrangements only. Such tables lose some clones; where checked, under half of the loss comes from unresolved V genes, and the rest has no known cause. The D gene and trimming were derived from the DNA, and the V and J assignments and clone size from that table. This sample is represented by about 120,000 clones; around four fifths of them were singletons. Approximately 4.1% of the sample lies in the top ten.

The cohort was made up of roughly 670 healthy bone marrow donors. At the time of sampling, all cohort members were nominally healthy, though unrecorded immune exposures were likely present. The donor tested CMV seronegative and was one of the 352 seronegative cohort members. A peripheral blood sample was collected from each donor, and TCR beta sequencing was performed on peripheral blood mononuclear cells. The Qiagen DNeasy Blood Extraction Kit was used to extract genomic DNA from the blood cell samples. The data are from a study of cytomegalovirus exposure and HLA in healthy donors (dated by TCRdb to 2016 to 2017). Broadly, across the study: According to an earlier analysis of a few hundred of the donors, roughly 180 million T cells yielded approximately 120 million unique TCR beta sequences and around 300 Gb of sequence data. An early release that covered about 600 HLA-typed donors contained approximately 300 gigabases of sequencing data and around 85 million unique TCR sequences. The genetic ancestry cluster associated with self-reported Caucasian donors included around four fifths of the 350 to 500 genotyped donors. The study aimed to test whether signatures of past pathogen exposure could be identified by cataloging public T cell receptors. Using immunosequencing, the study profiled T cell repertoires from about 610 subjects and related those repertoires to cytomegalovirus serostatus. A separate validation cohort of 90 to 150 different subjects was used in addition to the roughly 620-subject first cohort. High-throughput TCR immunosequencing, statistical association of individual TCRs with disease status, and machine learning were combined to predict cytomegalovirus infection status. To study patterns of TCR occurrence, a later analysis re-analyzed previously published TCR beta repertoires from hundreds of donors and added high-resolution HLA genotyping. Rather than drawing on any new phenotypic data, the later analysis identified candidate immune exposures from TCR beta sequences and the way those sequences occurred across donors. To decide whether each TCR beta V gene segment behaved as functional or pseudogenic, an earlier analysis of approximately 600 of the donors relied on high-throughput TCR beta sequencing. Alongside the repertoire data, information on donor age, sex, ethnicity and CMV serostatus was compiled. A later genetic analysis used genome-wide SNP genotypes for about three fifths of the 666 donors, treating that subset as a discovery cohort. Every discovery cohort repertoire had been produced on one sequencing platform. Both class I and class II loci were covered by HLA typing, at four-digit resolution. The number of typed donors differed by locus: roughly 629-640 for A, B, C, DRB1 and DQB1; some 500 for DQA1; 600 to 610 for DPA1; and about 450 for DPB1. Several DR-DQ haplotypes were handled as single units for association and clustering because linkage in the cohort was strong. On average, roughly 200,000 unique TCR beta nucleotide sequences were sequenced per donor among several hundred genotyped donors of the cohort, with roughly a sixth of those sequences being non-productive.

The paper as a whole reports these results and caveats: When HLA alleles, especially DR and DQ, strongly co-occurred, TCR associations were difficult to assign to individual alleles. A cluster of highly shared sequence variants was judged likely to be a technical artifact of the sequencing pipeline. A further reported finding was that TCR beta sequences accurately predicted the HLA-A and HLA-B alleles for most subjects in the first cohort. Immune exposure information for the cohort was limited to CMV serostatus. The study listed approximately 160 TCR beta chains as associated with cytomegalovirus. Because counts were too low, seventeen rarely observed V segments, including chromosome 9 orphons, were excluded from the earlier analysis of fewer than 650 of the donors. Correlated functional status among segregating V segments might be attributable to linkage disequilibrium, but an unknown experimental factor could not be ruled out. A later analysis associated 15,000 or so TCR beta sequences with specific HLA alleles at a false discovery rate of 0.05. According to a later analysis, parvovirus B19, influenza, CMV and Epstein-Barr virus appeared linked to several top co-occurrence clusters. Most CMV-associated TCR beta chains appeared to be HLA-restricted in a later analysis, and the HLA associations seemed to be driven largely by CMV exposure. The classifier was reported to diagnose cytomegalovirus status with high specificity and sensitivity in both the original cohort and the validation cohort. Some IMGT-functional V segments, including TRBV6-2 and TRBV6-3, could not be told apart with the 87-base-pair reads, so those segments were excluded. In a later analysis, TCR association rates were found to vary across HLA loci, with the most associated TCRs seen for DRB1 alleles and the fewest for HLA-C alleles. Because some donors lacked HLA typing at each locus, the association tests relied only on the typed subset. In an earlier analysis of around 600 of the donors, most TCR beta V segments appeared in productive rearrangements about 87% or about 30% of the time, broadly matching IMGT annotations. Compared with the 666-donor mean, donors in an Asian-associated ancestry cluster had fewer N-insertions in productive TCRs, according to a later genetic analysis. The cohort was sequenced for TCR beta chains only, and without alpha or paired-chain data the features that could be detected were limited. Most TCR sequences were observed very rarely across donors, whereas some public TCRs were present in many individuals. A later genetic analysis associated a missense DCLRE1C variant with V-gene and J-gene trimming of TCR beta chains, and an independent cohort replicated the association. A later analysis found that HLA-associated TCR beta chains were more clonally expanded and had lower generation probabilities than equally common non-associated chains. The authors suggested that the approach could potentially be extended to other disease states and immunological phenotypes. Three of the identified cytomegalovirus-associated TCR beta chains were confirmed in vitro to be specific for cytomegalovirus antigens. Presence/absence analyses assumed roughly uniform sequencing depth across donors, an assumption that may not hold.

From cysteine to phenylalanine, the CDR3 is 16 amino acids long. Here the CDR3 DNA is all that survives: 48 bases in frame from base 1. Sequences SGHAT (CDR1) and FQNNGV (CDR2) are obtained from the germline V gene. Trimming takes 2 bases off V and 0 bases off J; junction bases not matched to a gene: 2. This receptor chain uses TRBV11-2 and TRBJ2-7; 12 central bases correspond to TRBD2. This clonotype was obtained from a middle-aged woman in good health and CMV-seronegative. The sequenced sample was PBMCs. CDR3 loop: CASSLTTSGGSYEQYF. The nucleotide sequence is given as TGTGCCAGCAGCTTAACGACTAGCGGGGGCTCCTACGAGCAGTACTTC.